A single sample gave rise to the 25 T cell receptor beta chains below, sequenced in a study of T cell repertoires in cytomegalovirus infection. Antigens for these TCRs are unknown. MiXCR was run by TCRdb on the reads, yielding one entry per CDR3 protein. The sample records 750,000 to 950,000 distinct CDR3 sequences, 25% to 35% being singletons. The source was cultured CD8+ T cells from PBMCs, collected from culture after CMV antigen stimulation. Source of these receptors: a human donor in good health (CMV status not recorded). Some clones in this sample may be carry-over from other donors' samples.

This chain connects TRBV28 to TRBJ2-1, with D uncertain. Germline assignment: CDR1 MDHEN and CDR2 SYDVKM. The CDR3 is made up of 16 amino acids. V was pared by 6 bases and J by 7 bases, with 22 bases between. CDR3 protein: CASSNSPQLSSNEQFF. CDR3 DNA sequence: TGTGCCAGCAGCAATTCTCCCCAGCTGAGTTCTAATGAGCAGTTCTTC. Variable domain in full (rest from reference TRBV28 and TRBJ2-1): DVKVTQSSRYLVKRTGEKVFLECVQDMDHENMFWYRQDPGLGLRLIYFSYDVKMKEKGDIPEGYSVSREKKERFSLILESASTNQTSMYLCASSNSPQLSSNEQFFGPGTRLTVL.

This clonotype turned up a few times. The CDR3 loop reads CASSLLGGGQASYEQYV. CDR3 DNA sequence: TGTGCCAGCAGCTTACTGGGGGGGGGACAGGCCAGCTACGAGCAGTACGTC. The chain is built from TRBV7-9 and TRBJ2-7, with D possibly TRBD1 on 8 matching bases. Trimming left V 2 bases short and J 3 bases short, with 20 bases between. CDR1 and CDR2 (germline): SEHNR, FQNEAQ (reference sequence). This CDR3 contains 17 residues.

The CDR3 is CASRIGTGGAYEQYF. The DNA of the CDR3 is TGTGCCAGCAGAATCGGGACAGGGGGAGCCTACGAGCAGTACTTC. This chain connects TRBV6-5 to TRBJ2-7; 11 bases fit TRBD1. Germline values: CDR1 MNHEY, CDR2 SVGAGI. J gave up 2 bases and V 6 bases, and 6 bases lay outside the gene matches. The CDR3 totals 15 residues.

This clonotype appeared once. This chain connects TRBV6-1 to TRBJ2-2, with 10 bases identical to TRBD1. J lost 5 bases, V lost 2 bases, and 5 bases had no gene match. CDR3 length: 16 residues. Germline CDR1 reads MNHNS; CDR2 reads SASEGT. The DNA for the CDR3 is TGTGCCAGCAGTGAACTTGACAGGGGGCTTACCGGGGAGCTGTTTTTT. Translating gives CASSELDRGLTGELFF.

The V and J genes are TRBV7-4 and TRBJ2-7, with a weak D call TRBD1 (6 bases). Trimming shortened V by 2 bases and J by 5 bases, and 16 bases separated the two germline ends. This CDR3 has 15 amino acids. The germline CDR1 and CDR2 sequences are SGHVT and SQSDAQ. CDR3 sequence (DNA): TGTGCCAGCAGCTTAAGAAGGGCAGGGGTGGACGAGCAGTACTTC. Translated: CASSLRRAGVDEQYF.

The chain has TRBV27 and TRBJ2-7, with 8 bases that match TRBD1. This CDR3 has 16 amino acids. CDR1 and CDR2 from the germline V gene are MNHEY and SMNVEV (reference sequence). V was pared by 5 bases and J by 3 bases, with 12 bases of the junction left unmatched. The CDR3 reads CASSPSQGQVIYEQYV. The CDR3 DNA sequence: TGTGCCAGCAGTCCTTCCCAGGGACAGGTGATCTACGAGCAGTACGTC.

V is TRBV27 and J is TRBJ2-5; 7 nucleotides align to TRBD2. CDR1 MNHEY and CDR2 SMNVEV come from the germline V gene (reference sequence). The V segment lost 2 bases and the J segment 2 bases; nucleotides outside the gene matches: 5. This CDR3 spans 15 amino acids. CDR3 DNA sequence: TGTGCCAGCAGTTTAGCGAGCGGGGCTCAAGAGACCCAGTACTTC. Translation: CASSLASGAQETQYF.

This clonotype was recorded once. CDR3 region: CASSAQGAAETQYF. The CDR3, as DNA: TGTGCCAGCAGCGCCCAGGGGGCTGCAGAGACCCAGTACTTC. J is TRBJ2-5 and V is TRBV14; TRBD1 aligns across 8 bases. The CDR3 runs 14 residues. V was clipped by 5 bases and J by 4 bases; unmatched bases: 6. The germline CDR1 and CDR2 sequences are SGHDN and FVKESK.

This sequence joins TRBV4-1 and TRBJ2-3; 8 bases line up with TRBD2. Germline CDR1 and CDR2: MGHRA and YSYEKL. V shed 4 bases and J 3 bases; nucleotides not matched to a gene: 15. The CDR3 contains 18 residues. The CDR3 sequence is CASSLGRLARGFTDTQYF. CDR3 bases: TGCGCCAGCAGCCTTGGCCGACTAGCGAGGGGATTTACAGATACGCAGTATTTT.

The V and J genes are TRBV19 and TRBJ1-1; D gene ambiguous. The length of the CDR3 is 14 residues. The V gene lost 5 bases and the J gene lost 8 bases, with 18 bases spanning the gap. Germline CDR1 is LNHDA and CDR2 is SQIVND (reference sequence). CDR3 loop: CASSLTLDVEEAFF. The DNA of the CDR3 is TGTGCCAGTAGTTTAACCCTGGACGTAGAGGAAGCTTTCTTT.

The table lists this clonotype with a few counts. The genes are TRBV7-2 and TRBJ2-1; 7 bases are a match to TRBD2. This CDR3 has 16 residues. J lost 0 bases, V lost 5 bases, and 7 bases had no gene match. Germline loops: CDR1 SGHTA, CDR2 FQGNSA. CDR3 nucleotide sequence: TGTGCCAGCAGCCCGAGGGACTACTACTCCTACAATGAGCAGTTCTTC. Amino acid sequence: CASSPRDYYSYNEQFF.

This chain connects TRBV4-2 to TRBJ2-3; no clear D. The CDR3 consists of 15 residues. CDR1 is LGHNA and CDR2 is YNFKEQ in the germline V gene. Trimming removed 2 bases from V and 2 bases from J, with 11 bases in between. Here the CDR3 DNA reads TGTGCCAGCAGCCAACCCCAAGCCTACACAGATACGCAGTATTTT. It translates to CASSQPQAYTDTQYF.

The chain uses TRBV7-8 and TRBJ2-2; D is perhaps TRBD2 (7 bases). The CDR3 consists of 17 residues. V gave up 5 bases and J gave up 1 base, with 17 bases separating them. Germline loops: CDR1 SGHVS, CDR2 FQNEAQ. CDR3 loop: CASSRPRGGMNTGELFF. The CDR3, as DNA: TGTGCCAGCAGCCGGCCTAGGGGGGGAATGAACACCGGGGAGCTGTTTTTT.

A few counts support this clonotype. An end of the junction differs from the germline gene, which may be a read error. V usage is TRBV3-1 and J usage is TRBJ1-2; D is unresolved. The germline V gene has CDR1 LGHDT and CDR2 YNNKEL (reference sequence). The CDR3 spans 15 residues. The CDR3 protein is CASSQPRTPNYSYTF. The CDR3 DNA reads TGTGCCAGCAGCCAGCCCCGGACCCCGAACTATAGCTACACCTTC. Complete variable domain (other parts from reference TRBV3-1 and TRBJ1-2): DTAVSQTPKYLVTQMGNDKSIKCEQNLGHDTMYWYKQDSKKFLKIMFSYNNKELIINETVPNRFSPKSPDKAHLNLHINSLELGDSAVYFCASSQPRTPNYSYTFGSGTRLTVV.

The CDR3 sequence: CASSESGTGGVETQYF. CDR3 sequence (DNA): TGTGCCAGCAGTGAATCCGGGACAGGGGGCGTCGAGACCCAGTACTTC. This chain uses TRBV25-1 with TRBJ2-5, with 12 nucleotides matching TRBD1. Germline V gene sequence: CDR1 MGHDK, CDR2 SYGVNS. V lost 1 base, J lost 5 bases, and 5 bases stayed unmatched. The CDR3 runs to 16 residues.

This clonotype showed up just once. V gene TRBV29-1 combines with J gene TRBJ2-3; 12 bases are shared with TRBD1. The CDR3 covers 15 residues. J was trimmed by 1 base and V by 6 bases; bases with no gene match: 5. Germline V gene sequence: CDR1 SQVTM, CDR2 ANQGSEA. The CDR3 DNA follows: TGCAGCGTCGACGGGACAGGGGGCCGCACAGATACGCAGTATTTT. The encoded protein is CSVDGTGGRTDTQYF.

This clonotype was seen many times. V and J are TRBV5-1 and TRBJ2-3, with 11 bases that match TRBD1. V gave up 0 bases and J gave up 5 bases; unmatched junction bases: 5. The CDR3 totals 16 residues. Germline V gene data show CDR1 as SGHRS and CDR2 as YFSETQ. The CDR3 region is CASSLADRGPEDTQYF. CDR3 nucleotides: TGCGCCAGCAGCTTGGCGGACAGGGGGCCTGAAGATACGCAGTATTTT.

This clonotype was detected a few times. V and J are TRBV29-1 and TRBJ2-2; D is unresolved. V lost 6 bases and J lost 5, with 13 bases in between. The CDR3 totals 13 residues. Germline V gene sequence: CDR1 SQVTM, CDR2 ANQGSEA. The CDR3 sequence: CSVSTTRTGELFF. DNA for the CDR3: TGCAGCGTCTCAACCACCCGGACCGGGGAGCTGTTTTTT.

In its sample, this clonotype was seen a few times. The V and J genes are TRBV5-5 and TRBJ2-3; D unclear. CDR1 is SGHKS and CDR2 is YYEKEE in the germline V gene (reference sequence). This CDR3 region has 16 residues. V shed 1 base and J shed 0 bases, with 12 bases lying between them. CDR3 residues: CASSLFVRASTDTQYF. The CDR3 DNA reads as TGTGCCAGCAGCTTGTTTGTACGGGCTAGCACAGATACGCAGTATTTT.

This clonotype was seen repeatedly, ten times or more. This rearrangement joins TRBV20-1 to TRBJ1-5, with 7 bases aligning to TRBD1. The CDR3 loop spans 14 amino acids. The V segment lost 4 bases and the J segment 6 bases; nucleotides outside the gene matches: 9. CDR1 is DFQATT, CDR2 SNEGSKA, per germline (reference sequence). The CDR3 nucleotides are TGCAGTGCTAATTCAGGGGGGATCGGTCAGCCCCAGCATTTT. Translated, it gives CSANSGGIGQPQHF.

The chain joins TRBV6-6 to TRBJ2-3; D gene uncertain. V lost 2 bases to trimming and J lost 6 bases, with 15 bases between them. The germline CDR1 and CDR2 sequences are MNHNY and SVGAGI (reference sequence). The CDR3 has 15 residues. CDR3 sequence (DNA): TGTGCCAGCAGTTACGAGGCGTTGGGGATTGATACGCAGTATTTT. Its translation is CASSYEALGIDTQYF.

The chain combines TRBV7-2 with TRBJ2-5, with TRBD2 matching 11 bases. V dropped 2 bases and J dropped 1; count of bases not matched to a gene: 3. Germline-derived CDR1 and CDR2 are SGHTA and FQGNSA. The CDR3 has 16 residues. The CDR3 DNA sequence: TGTGCCAGCAGCTTATTACTAGCGGGGGTCCAAGAGACCCAGTACTTC. Protein: CASSLLLAGVQETQYF.

In its sample, this clonotype was seen many times. The J gene is TRBJ2-3, the V gene TRBV6-5, with TRBD2 matching over 7 bases. With V trimmed by 6 bases and J by 4 bases, 16 bases remained unmatched. There are 17 residues in the CDR3. Germline CDR1 reads MNHEY; CDR2 reads SVGAGI. CDR3 DNA: TGTGCCAGCAGGCCGCGGGAGCGAACCGGGTTTCCAGATACGCAGTATTTT. Encoded protein: CASRPRERTGFPDTQYF.

The chain has TRBV4-1 and TRBJ1-1; TRBD1 matches at 8 bases. CDR3 length: 17 residues. V lost 3 bases to trimming and J lost 1 base; unmatched junction nucleotides: 10. CDR1 is MGHRA, CDR2 YSYEKL, per germline. CDR3 region: CASSQHFRGLWNTEAFF. Here the CDR3 DNA reads TGCGCCAGCAGCCAGCACTTCAGGGGGCTTTGGAACACTGAAGCTTTCTTT.

V gene TRBV6-6 combines with J gene TRBJ2-1; 8 bases match TRBD2. The V gene's germline CDR1 is MNHNY and CDR2 SVGAGI (reference sequence). This CDR3 comprises 15 residues. With 5 bases clipped from V and 2 bases from J, the junction kept 5 bases outside the gene matches. CDR3 amino acids: CASSQRGTTYNEQFF. As DNA, the CDR3 is TGTGCCAGCAGTCAGCGGGGGACGACCTACAATGAGCAGTTCTTC.